This T cell receptor beta chain originates from a study of cytomegalovirus exposure and HLA in healthy donors. This clone was observed a handful of times. The PCR was carried out with 60 Vbeta primers and 13 Jbeta primers. Here immunoSEQ multiplex PCR was the method, and the copy in TCRdb shows in-frame clones only, minus some. The table has under 200,000 clones, about 13% seen once. Trimming cost V 1 base and J 7 bases; bases outside gene matches: 8. Germline loops: CDR1 SGHRS, CDR2 YFSETQ. CDR3 length: 16 amino acids. Specimen: PBMCs. The V and J genes are TRBV5-1 and TRBJ1-6, with 7 bases fitting TRBD1. This receptor was identified in a man aged 45 to 65 in good health and CMV-seropositive. The CDR3 nucleotides are TGCGCCAGCAGCTTGCTCGGACAGGAGGGCAATTCACCCCTCCACTTT. It yields the protein CASSLLGQEGNSPLHF.